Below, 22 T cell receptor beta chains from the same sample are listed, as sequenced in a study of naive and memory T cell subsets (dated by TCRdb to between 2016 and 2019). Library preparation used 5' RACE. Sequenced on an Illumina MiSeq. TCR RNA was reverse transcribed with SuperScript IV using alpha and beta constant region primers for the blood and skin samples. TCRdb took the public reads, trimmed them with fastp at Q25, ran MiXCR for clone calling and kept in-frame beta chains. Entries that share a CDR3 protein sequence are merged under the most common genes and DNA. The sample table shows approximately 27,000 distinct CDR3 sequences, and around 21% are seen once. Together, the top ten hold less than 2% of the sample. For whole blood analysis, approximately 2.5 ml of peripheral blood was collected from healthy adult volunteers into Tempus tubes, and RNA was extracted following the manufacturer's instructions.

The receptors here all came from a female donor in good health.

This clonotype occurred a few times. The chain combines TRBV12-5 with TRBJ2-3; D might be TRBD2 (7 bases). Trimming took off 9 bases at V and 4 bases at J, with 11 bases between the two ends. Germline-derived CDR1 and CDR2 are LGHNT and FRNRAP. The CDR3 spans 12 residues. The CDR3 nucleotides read TGTGCTAGCCGGGGGGCGCCAGATACGCAGTATTTT. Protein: CASRGAPDTQYF.

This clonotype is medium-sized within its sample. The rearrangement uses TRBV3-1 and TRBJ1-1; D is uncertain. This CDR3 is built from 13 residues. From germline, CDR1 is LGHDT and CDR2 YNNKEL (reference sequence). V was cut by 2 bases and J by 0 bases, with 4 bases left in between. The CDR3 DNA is TGTGCCAGCAGCCAACGTCTGAACACTGAAGCTTTCTTT. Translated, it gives CASSQRLNTEAFF.

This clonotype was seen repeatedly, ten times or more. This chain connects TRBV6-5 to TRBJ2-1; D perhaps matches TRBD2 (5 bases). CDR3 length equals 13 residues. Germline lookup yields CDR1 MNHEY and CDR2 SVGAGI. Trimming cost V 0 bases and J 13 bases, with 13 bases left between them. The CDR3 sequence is CASSYSRRENQFF. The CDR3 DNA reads TGTGCCAGCAGTTACTCGAGAAGGGAGAATCAGTTCTTC.

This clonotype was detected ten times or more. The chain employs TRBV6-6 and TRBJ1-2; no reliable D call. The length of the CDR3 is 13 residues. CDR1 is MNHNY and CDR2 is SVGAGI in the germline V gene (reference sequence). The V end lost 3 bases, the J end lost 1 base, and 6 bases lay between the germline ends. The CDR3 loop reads CASSYLVNYGYTF. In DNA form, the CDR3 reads TGTGCCAGCAGTTATCTGGTTAACTATGGCTACACCTTC.

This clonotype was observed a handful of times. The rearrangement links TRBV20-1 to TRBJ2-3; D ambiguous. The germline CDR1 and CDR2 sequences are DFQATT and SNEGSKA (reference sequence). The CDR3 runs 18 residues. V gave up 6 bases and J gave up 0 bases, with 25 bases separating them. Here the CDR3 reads CSAPRIRTPVASTDTQYF. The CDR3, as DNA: TGCAGTGCCCCTAGAATACGGACCCCCGTGGCGAGCACAGATACGCAGTATTTT.

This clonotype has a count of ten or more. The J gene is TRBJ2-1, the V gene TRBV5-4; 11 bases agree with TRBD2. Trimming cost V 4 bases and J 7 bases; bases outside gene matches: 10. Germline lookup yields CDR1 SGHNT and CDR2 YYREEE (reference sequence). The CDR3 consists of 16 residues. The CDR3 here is CASSTGGSGRGNEQFF. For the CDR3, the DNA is TGTGCCAGCAGCACCGGTGGTAGCGGGAGGGGGAATGAGCAGTTCTTC.

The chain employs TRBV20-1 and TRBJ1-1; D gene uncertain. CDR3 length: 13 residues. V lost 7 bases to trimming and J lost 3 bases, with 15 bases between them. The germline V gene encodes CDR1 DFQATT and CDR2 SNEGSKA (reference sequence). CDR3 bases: TGCAGTGGCCAGAGGGCTTTGGACACTGAAGCTTTCTTT. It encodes CSGQRALDTEAFF.

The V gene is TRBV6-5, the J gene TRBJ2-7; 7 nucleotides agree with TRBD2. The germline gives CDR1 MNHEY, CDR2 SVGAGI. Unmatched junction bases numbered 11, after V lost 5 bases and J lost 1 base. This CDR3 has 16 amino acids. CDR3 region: CASSPRMDGGSYEQYF. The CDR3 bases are TGTGCCAGCAGTCCTCGAATGGACGGGGGGTCCTACGAGCAGTACTTC.

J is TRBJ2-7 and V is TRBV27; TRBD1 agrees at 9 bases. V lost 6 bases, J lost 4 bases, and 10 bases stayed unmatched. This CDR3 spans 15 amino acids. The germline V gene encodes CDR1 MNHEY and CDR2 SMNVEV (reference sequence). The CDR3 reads CASRPTGTGLYEQYF. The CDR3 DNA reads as TGTGCCAGCAGGCCAACCGGGACAGGGTTGTACGAGCAGTACTTC.

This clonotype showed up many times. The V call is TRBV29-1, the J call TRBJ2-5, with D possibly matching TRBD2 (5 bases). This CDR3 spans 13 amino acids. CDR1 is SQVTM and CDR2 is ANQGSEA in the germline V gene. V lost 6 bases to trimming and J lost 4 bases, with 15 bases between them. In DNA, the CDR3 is TGCAGCGTAATCGGGAACAGCGCAGAGACCCAGTACTTC. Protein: CSVIGNSAETQYF.

The CDR3 DNA reads TGTGCCAGCAGTGAAGGGTTTACCGGGGAGCTGTTTTTT. As protein: CASSEGFTGELFF. J is TRBJ2-2 and V is TRBV6-1; D gene unclear. The CDR3 consists of 13 residues. CDR1 and CDR2 (germline): MNHNS, SASEGT. The V gene lost 1 base and the J gene lost 5 bases, with 5 bases spanning the gap.

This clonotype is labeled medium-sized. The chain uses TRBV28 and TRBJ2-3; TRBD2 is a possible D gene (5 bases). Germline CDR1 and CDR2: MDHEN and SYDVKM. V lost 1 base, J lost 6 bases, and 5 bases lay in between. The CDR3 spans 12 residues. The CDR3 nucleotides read TGTGCCAGCAGTTTATCGGGGGATACGCAGTATTTT. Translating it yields CASSLSGDTQYF.

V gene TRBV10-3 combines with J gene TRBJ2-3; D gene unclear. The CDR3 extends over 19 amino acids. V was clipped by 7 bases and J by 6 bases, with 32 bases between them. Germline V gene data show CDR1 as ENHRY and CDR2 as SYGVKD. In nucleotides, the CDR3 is TGTGCCATCACCAACCGTAACAAGAATTCGGACCGACCCATGGATACGCAGTATTTT. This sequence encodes CAITNRNKNSDRPMDTQYF.

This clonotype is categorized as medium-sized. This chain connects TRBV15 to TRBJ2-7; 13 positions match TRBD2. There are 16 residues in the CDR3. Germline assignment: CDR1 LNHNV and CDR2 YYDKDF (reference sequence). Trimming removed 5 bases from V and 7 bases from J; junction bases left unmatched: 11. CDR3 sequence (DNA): TGTGCCACCAGCTCCCCAGGACTAGCGGGAGCTAGAGAGCAGTACTTC. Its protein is CATSSPGLAGAREQYF. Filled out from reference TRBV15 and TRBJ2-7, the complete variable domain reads DAMVIQNPRYQVTQFGKPVTLSCSQTLNHNVMYWYQQKSSQAPKLLFHYYDKDFNNEADTPDNFQSRRPNTSFCFLDIRSPGLGDTAMYLCATSSPGLAGAREQYFGPGTRLTVT.

CDR3 loop: CASSLTISSYNEQFF. The CDR3 region has the DNA TGTGCCAGCAGCTTAACAATAAGCTCCTACAATGAGCAGTTCTTC. The chain couples TRBV11-2 to TRBJ2-1; unclear D gene. Trimming removed 2 bases at V and 0 bases at J, with 8 bases between. The CDR3 contains 15 residues. Per the germline V gene, CDR1 is SGHAT and CDR2 is FQNNGV.

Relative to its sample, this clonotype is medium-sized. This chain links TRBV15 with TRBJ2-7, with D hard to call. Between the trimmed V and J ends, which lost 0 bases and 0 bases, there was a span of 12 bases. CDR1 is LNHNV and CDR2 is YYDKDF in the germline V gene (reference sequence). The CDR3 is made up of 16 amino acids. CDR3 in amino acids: CATSRESAGSSYEQYF. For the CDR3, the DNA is TGTGCCACCAGCAGAGAATCGGCAGGTTCCTCCTACGAGCAGTACTTC.

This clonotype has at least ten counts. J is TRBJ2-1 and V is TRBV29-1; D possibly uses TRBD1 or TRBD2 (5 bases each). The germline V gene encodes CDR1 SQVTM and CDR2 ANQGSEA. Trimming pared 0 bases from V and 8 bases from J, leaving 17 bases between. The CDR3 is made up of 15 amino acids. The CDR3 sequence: CSVEEGWDPEDEQFF. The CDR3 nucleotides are TGCAGCGTTGAAGAGGGGTGGGACCCAGAGGATGAGCAGTTCTTC.

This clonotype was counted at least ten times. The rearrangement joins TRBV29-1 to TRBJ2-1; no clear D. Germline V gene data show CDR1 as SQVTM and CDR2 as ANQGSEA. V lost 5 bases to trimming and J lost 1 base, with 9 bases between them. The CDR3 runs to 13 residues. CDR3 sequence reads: CSVNSNSYNEQFF. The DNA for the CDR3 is TGCAGCGTTAACAGTAATTCCTACAATGAGCAGTTCTTC.

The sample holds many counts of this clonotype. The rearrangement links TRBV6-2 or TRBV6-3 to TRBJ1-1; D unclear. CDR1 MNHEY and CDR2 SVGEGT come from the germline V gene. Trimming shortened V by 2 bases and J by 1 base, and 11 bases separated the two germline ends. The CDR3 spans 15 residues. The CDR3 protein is CASSYSGRPNTEAFF. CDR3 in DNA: TGTGCCAGCAGTTACAGCGGGAGGCCGAACACTGAAGCTTTCTTT.

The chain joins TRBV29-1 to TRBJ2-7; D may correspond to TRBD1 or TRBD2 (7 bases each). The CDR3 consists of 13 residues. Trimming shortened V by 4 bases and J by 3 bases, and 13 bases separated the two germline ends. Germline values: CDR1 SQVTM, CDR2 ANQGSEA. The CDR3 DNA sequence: TGCAGCGTTGCCCGCAGGGGGGGCTACGAGCAGTACTTC. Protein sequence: CSVARRGGYEQYF.

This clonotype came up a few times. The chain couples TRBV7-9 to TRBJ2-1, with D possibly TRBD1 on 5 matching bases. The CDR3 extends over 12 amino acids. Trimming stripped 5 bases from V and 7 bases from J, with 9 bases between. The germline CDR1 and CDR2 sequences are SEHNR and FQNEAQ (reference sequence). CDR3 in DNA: TGTGCCAGCAGCGCTAGACAGAATGAGCAGTTCTTC. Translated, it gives CASSARQNEQFF.

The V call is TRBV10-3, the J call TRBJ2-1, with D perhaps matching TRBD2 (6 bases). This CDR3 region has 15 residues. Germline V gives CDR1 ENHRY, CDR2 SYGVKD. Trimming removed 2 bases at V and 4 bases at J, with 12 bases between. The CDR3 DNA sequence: TGTGCCATCAGTGAGGGGACTCAGGCTTACAATGAGCAGTTCTTC. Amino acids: CAISEGTQAYNEQFF.